The following is a TCR beta chain sequence with its context. The entry originates in a study of regulatory T cells in long-lasting Graves disease. The V gene's germline CDR1 is SQVTM and CDR2 ANQGSEA. V was pared by 4 bases and J by 7 bases, with 14 bases between. The CDR3 runs to 13 residues. Researchers made TCR beta libraries by using iRepertoire HTBI primers and running Arm-PCR on CDR3 regions. TCRdb fed the multiplex PCR reads into MiXCR, producing one record per CDR3 protein. The sample lists 250,000 to 300,000 distinct CDR3 sequences, 22% occurring once. Time point indicated: persistent/refractory GD, antithyroid drugs over 5 years with positive TRAb. PBMCs provided the RNA from which the TCR library was made. The EDTA tubes were filled with about 9 milliliters of drawn peripheral blood.

Here the sequenced sample was peripheral blood mononuclear cells (PBMCs), taken when the disease was refractory, from a patient treated with antithyroid drugs. The receptor's source is a female donor with Graves disease. The chain is built from TRBV29-1 and TRBJ2-1; no firm D call. The CDR3 loop reads CSVVGWASNEQFF. The CDR3 DNA is TGCAGCGTTGTCGGCTGGGCGTCTAATGAGCAGTTCTTC.